These 2 T cell receptor beta chains share one sample of origin, sequenced in a study of blood T cells in healthy people across ages. Primers used in a second PCR of about 7 to 11 cycles were a sample-barcoded 5' primer and a J-beta primer mix. TCRdb reanalysed the 5' RACE reads using MiXCR and keeps one entry per CDR3 protein. The data show hundreds of thousands of distinct CDR3 sequences, around 21% seen once. The specimen sequenced was blood. The receptor source for this set is a man aged 65-85 years in good health.

This clonotype was recorded at least ten times. The chain employs TRBV28 and TRBJ2-3; 12 bases line up with TRBD1. Germline assignment: CDR1 MDHEN and CDR2 SYDVKM. This CDR3 comprises 14 residues. The J segment lost 7 bases and the V segment lost 5 bases, leaving 4 bases of the junction unmatched. CDR3: CASSGTGGAYTQYF. The CDR3 nucleotides are TGTGCCAGCAGTGGGACAGGGGGCGCGTATACGCAGTATTTT.

The rearrangement links TRBV6-1 to TRBJ2-5, with D tentatively TRBD2 (6 bases). The CDR3 contains 16 residues. V lost 7 bases and J 3 bases, leaving 21 bases between the germline ends. CDR1 MNHNS and CDR2 SASEGT come from the germline V gene. CDR3 sequence reads: CASTLRPLAIEETQYF. CDR3 DNA: TGTGCCAGCACACTTAGGCCGCTAGCGATAGAAGAGACCCAGTACTTC.